The clone carrying this T cell receptor (beta chain) was observed at least ten times. Antigen unknown. This CDR3 contains 12 residues. The V gene lost 1 base and the J gene lost 6 bases, with 6 bases spanning the gap. Germline CDR1 MNHEY, CDR2 SVGEGT. The TCR library protocol was used to attach unique molecular identifiers. These identifiers were attached to individual cDNA molecules. MiXCR was run by TCRdb on the 5' RACE reads, yielding one entry per CDR3 protein. The sample carries fewer than 100,000 distinct CDR3 sequences, roughly 6% recorded once. These data originate in a study of early T cells in non-severe SARS-CoV-2 infection. Turning to the study itself: Sequencing of bulk RNA from unsorted whole blood was done, without chain pairing.

Findings of the study overall: Anti-spike CD8 responses were favored in VDJdb matching, and private and CD4 specificities were missed.

Material for sequencing was whole blood. The sequence came from an adult who was a healthcare worker with PCR-confirmed SARS-CoV-2 infection or an uninfected control (not recorded which). The rearrangement links TRBV6-2 or TRBV6-3 to TRBJ1-1; D is unresolved. CDR3 in DNA: TGTGCCAGCAGTTACTTGGGCTCTGAAGCTTTCTTT. Protein: CASSYLGSEAFF.